The clone carrying this T cell receptor (beta chain) was seen a few times. Its antigen is undetermined. The source of the sample is a study of beta chain features in type 1 diabetes. Study-level findings and limits: Type 1 diabetes patients showed fewer insertions and more deletions at VDJ junctions. All four CD4+ subsets of Type 1 diabetes patients contained TCRB CDR3s that were moderately but significantly shorter.

The germline V and J ends were trimmed by 3 bases and 4 bases, with 6 bases remaining between them. Germline V gene data show CDR1 as SGHTA and CDR2 as FQGNSA. CDR3 size: 13 residues. The whole isolated RNA underwent reverse transcription, so sequencing captured expressed TCRB transcripts. Produced via immunoSEQ multiplex PCR; TCRdb's table is partial and in-frame only. There are under 300,000 clones in the sample; approximately 15% occur only once, and approximately 0.018% lies in the top ten. Cell sorting via CD45RO/CCR7/CD25/CD127/CD95/CD27 was performed to obtain CD4+ naive, central memory, regulatory and stem cell-like memory cells. Every sorted population was more than 98% pure.

V usage is TRBV7-2 and J usage is TRBJ2-2; possibly TRBD1 for D (6 bases). What was sequenced was naive CD4+ T cells from blood. This receptor was obtained from a man aged 25-45 years with type 1 diabetes. The CDR3 loop is CASSFRGTGELFF. CDR3 nucleotides: TGTGCCAGCAGCTTCAGGGGCACCGGGGAGCTGTTTTTT.